Below, one T cell receptor (beta chain) is given with its context. Using immunoSEQ multiplex PCR, the repertoire was profiled, and TCRdb retains in-frame clones only, with some absent. Of about 200,000 clones in the sample, about 90% were seen once. The sample comes from a study of control samples from healthy donors and cancer patients. Germline V gene sequence: CDR1 SGHAT, CDR2 FQNNGV. CDR3 size: 16 residues. V lost 4 bases and J 4 bases, leaving 17 bases between the germline ends. The clonotype originates from a man younger than 40 in good health. Sequencing was done on a sample of blood. The V and J genes are TRBV11-2 and TRBJ2-1; D is possibly TRBD1 or TRBD2 (5 bases each). The CDR3 loop reads CASSYGPGRTYNEQFF. CDR3 nucleotide sequence: TGTGCCAGCAGCTACGGCCCGGGACGGACGTACAATGAGCAGTTCTTC. The full variable domain, its missing parts supplied by reference TRBV11-2 and TRBJ2-1, is EAGVAQSPRYKIIEKRQSVAFWCNPISGHATLYWYQQILGQGPKLLIQFQNNGVVDDSQLPKDRFSAERLKGVDSTLKIQPAKLEDSAVYLCASSYGPGRTYNEQFFGPGTRLTVL.